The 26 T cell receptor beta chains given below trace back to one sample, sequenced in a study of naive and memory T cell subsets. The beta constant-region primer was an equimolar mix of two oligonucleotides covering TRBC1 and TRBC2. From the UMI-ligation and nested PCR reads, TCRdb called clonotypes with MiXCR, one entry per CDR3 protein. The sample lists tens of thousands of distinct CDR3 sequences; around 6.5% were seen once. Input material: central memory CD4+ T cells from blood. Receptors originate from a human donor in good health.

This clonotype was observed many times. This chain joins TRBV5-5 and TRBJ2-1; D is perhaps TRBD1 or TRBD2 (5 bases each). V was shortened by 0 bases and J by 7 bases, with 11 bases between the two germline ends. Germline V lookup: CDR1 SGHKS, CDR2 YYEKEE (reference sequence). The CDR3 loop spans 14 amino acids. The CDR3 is CASSLAGTKNEQFF. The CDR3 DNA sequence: TGTGCCAGCAGCTTGGCCGGGACCAAAAATGAGCAGTTCTTC.

CDR3 in DNA: TGTGCCATCAGTACCCGACAGTCGGCAGATACGCAGTATTTT. It translates to CAISTRQSADTQYF. The V gene is TRBV10-3, the J gene TRBJ2-3, with D possibly TRBD1 on 5 matching bases. The germline gives CDR1 ENHRY, CDR2 SYGVKD. This CDR3 is built from 14 residues. Trimming left V 5 bases short and J 4 bases short, with 13 bases between.

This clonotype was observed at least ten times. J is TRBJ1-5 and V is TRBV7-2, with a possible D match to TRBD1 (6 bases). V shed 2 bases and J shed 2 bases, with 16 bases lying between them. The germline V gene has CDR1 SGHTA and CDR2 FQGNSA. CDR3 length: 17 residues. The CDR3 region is CASSLSGARGGNQPQHF. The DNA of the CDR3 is TGTGCCAGCAGCTTATCAGGGGCCAGGGGTGGCAATCAGCCCCAGCATTTT.

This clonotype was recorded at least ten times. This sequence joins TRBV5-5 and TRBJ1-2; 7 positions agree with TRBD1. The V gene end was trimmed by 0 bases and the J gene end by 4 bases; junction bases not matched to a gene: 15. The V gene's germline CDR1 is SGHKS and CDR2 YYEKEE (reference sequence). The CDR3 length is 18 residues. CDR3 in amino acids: CASSLDHTNRGGSYGYTF. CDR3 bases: TGTGCCAGCAGCTTGGATCATACCAACAGGGGTGGAAGCTATGGCTACACCTTC.

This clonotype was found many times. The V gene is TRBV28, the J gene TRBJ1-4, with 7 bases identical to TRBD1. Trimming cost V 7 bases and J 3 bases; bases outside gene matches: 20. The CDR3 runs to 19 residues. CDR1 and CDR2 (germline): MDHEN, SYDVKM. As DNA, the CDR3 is TGTGCCAGCAACCCTCCCGGCCAGGGGGTTCCCGGGCCTAATGAAAAACTGTTTTTT. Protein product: CASNPPGQGVPGPNEKLFF.

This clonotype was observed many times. The CDR3 DNA sequence: TGTGCCATCAGTGAGTCGTTCGCCTACGAGCAGTACTTC. As protein: CAISESFAYEQYF. The chain uses TRBV10-3 and TRBJ2-7; D is uncertain. CDR1 ENHRY and CDR2 SYGVKD come from the germline V gene. The CDR3 totals 13 residues. V lost 0 bases to trimming and J lost 2 bases, with 5 bases between them.

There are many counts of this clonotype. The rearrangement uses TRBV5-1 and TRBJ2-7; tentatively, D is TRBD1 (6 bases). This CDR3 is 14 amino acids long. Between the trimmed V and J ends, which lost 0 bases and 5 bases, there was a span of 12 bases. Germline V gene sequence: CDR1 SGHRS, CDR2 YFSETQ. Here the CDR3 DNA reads TGCGCCAGCAGCTTGGGGGCGCAGGGGAACGAGCAGTACTTC. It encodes CASSLGAQGNEQYF.

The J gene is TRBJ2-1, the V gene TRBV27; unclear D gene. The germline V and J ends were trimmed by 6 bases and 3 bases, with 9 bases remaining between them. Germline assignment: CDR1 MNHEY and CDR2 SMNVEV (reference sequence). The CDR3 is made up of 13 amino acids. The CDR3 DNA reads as TGTGCCAGCAGACCTCAAGGCTACAATGAGCAGTTCTTC. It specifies CASRPQGYNEQFF.

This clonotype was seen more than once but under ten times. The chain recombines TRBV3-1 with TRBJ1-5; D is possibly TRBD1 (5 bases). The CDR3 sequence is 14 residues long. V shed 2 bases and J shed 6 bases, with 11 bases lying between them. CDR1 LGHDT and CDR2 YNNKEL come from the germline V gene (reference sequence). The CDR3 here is CASSQRKGVQPQHF. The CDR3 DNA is TGTGCCAGCAGCCAACGAAAAGGGGTTCAGCCCCAGCATTTT.

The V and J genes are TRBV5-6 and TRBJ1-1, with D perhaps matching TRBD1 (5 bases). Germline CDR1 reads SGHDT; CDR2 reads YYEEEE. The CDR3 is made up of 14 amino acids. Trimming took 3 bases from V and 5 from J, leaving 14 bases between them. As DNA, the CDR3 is TGTGCCAGCAGCTCCCAGGGTCGATATACTGAAGCTTTCTTT. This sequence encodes CASSSQGRYTEAFF.

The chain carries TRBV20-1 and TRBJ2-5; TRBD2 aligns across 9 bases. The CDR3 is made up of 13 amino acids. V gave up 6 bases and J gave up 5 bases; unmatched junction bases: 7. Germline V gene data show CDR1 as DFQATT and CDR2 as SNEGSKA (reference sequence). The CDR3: CSANSGSGETQYF. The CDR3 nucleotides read TGCAGTGCAAATAGCGGGAGTGGGGAGACCCAGTACTTC.

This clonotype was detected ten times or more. The CDR3 DNA is TGTGCCAGCAGGGGAGGACTAGCGGGTCCCTACGAGCAGTACTTC. This sequence encodes CASRGGLAGPYEQYF. This chain connects TRBV6-2 or TRBV6-3 to TRBJ2-7, with TRBD2 identical over 11 bases. The CDR3 consists of 15 residues. CDR1 and CDR2 from the germline V gene are MNHEY and SVGEGT. With V trimmed by 6 bases and J by 2 bases, 6 bases remained unmatched.

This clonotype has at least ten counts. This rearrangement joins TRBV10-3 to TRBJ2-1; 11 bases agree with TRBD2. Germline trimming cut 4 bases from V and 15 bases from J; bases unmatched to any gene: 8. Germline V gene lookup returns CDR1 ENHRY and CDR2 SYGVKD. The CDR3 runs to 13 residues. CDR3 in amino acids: CAISGDSGRALFF. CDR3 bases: TGTGCCATCAGTGGCGATAGCGGGAGGGCCTTGTTCTTC.

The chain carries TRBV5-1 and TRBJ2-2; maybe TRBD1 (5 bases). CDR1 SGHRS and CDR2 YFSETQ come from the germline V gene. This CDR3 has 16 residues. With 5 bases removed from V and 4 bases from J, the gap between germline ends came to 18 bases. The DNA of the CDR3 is TGCGCCAGCAGGTTGAGTAGGGGCGCCGGCACCGGGGAGCTGTTTTTT. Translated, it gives CASRLSRGAGTGELFF.

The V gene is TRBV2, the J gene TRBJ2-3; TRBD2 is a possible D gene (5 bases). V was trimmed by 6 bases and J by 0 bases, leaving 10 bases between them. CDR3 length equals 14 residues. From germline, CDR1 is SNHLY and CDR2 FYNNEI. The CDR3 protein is CASRSGGSTDTQYF. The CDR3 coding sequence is TGTGCCAGCAGGTCCGGCGGGAGCACAGATACGCAGTATTTT.

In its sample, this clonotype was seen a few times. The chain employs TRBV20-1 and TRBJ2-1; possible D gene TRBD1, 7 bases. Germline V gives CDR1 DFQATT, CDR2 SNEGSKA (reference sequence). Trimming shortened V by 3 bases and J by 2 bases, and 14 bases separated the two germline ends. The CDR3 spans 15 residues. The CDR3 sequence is CSAREGQQTYNEQFF. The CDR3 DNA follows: TGCAGTGCTAGGGAGGGACAGCAAACCTACAATGAGCAGTTCTTC.

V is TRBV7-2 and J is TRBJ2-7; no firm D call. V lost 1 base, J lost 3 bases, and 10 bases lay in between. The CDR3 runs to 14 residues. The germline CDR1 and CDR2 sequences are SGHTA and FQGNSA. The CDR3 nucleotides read TGTGCCAGCAGCTTAGGCCGACATAGCTACGAGCAGTACTTC. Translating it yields CASSLGRHSYEQYF. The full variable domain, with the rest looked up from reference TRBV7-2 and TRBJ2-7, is GAGVSQSPSNKVTEKGKDVELRCDPISGHTALYWYRQSLGQGLEFLIYFQGNSAPDKSGLPSDRFSAERTGGSVSTLTIQRTQQEDSAVYLCASSLGRHSYEQYFGPGTRLTVT.

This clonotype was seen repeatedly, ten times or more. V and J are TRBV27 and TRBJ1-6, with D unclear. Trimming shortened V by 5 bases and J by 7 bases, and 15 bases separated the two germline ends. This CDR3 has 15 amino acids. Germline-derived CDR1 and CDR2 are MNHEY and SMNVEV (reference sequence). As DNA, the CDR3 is TGTGCCAGCAGTCTCCCCCACGGGAACAATTCACCCCTCCACTTT. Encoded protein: CASSLPHGNNSPLHF.

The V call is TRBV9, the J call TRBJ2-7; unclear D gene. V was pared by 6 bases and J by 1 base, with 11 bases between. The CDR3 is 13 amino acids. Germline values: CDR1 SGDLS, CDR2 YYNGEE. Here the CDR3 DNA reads TGTGCCAGCAAAGGTGACACTTCCTACGAGCAGTACTTC. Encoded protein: CASKGDTSYEQYF. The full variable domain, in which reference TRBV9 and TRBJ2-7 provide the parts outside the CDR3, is DSGVTQTPKHLITATGQRVTLRCSPRSGDLSVYWYQQSLDQGLQFLIQYYNGEERAKGNILERFSAQQFPDLHSELNLSSLELGDSALYFCASKGDTSYEQYFGPGTRLTVT.

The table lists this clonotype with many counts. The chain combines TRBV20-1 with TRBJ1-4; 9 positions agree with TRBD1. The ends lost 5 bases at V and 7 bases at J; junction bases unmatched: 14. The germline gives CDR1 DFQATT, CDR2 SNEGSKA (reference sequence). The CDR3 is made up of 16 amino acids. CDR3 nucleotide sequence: TGCAGTGCTCAGCCGGGACAGGGCGAGCTCGCTGAAAAACTGTTTTTT. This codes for CSAQPGQGELAEKLFF.

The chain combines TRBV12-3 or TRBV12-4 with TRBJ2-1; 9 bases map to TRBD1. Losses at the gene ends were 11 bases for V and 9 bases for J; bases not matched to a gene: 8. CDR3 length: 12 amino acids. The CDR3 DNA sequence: TGTGCCGTAGACAGGGGGATAGGTGAGCAGTTCTTC. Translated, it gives CAVDRGIGEQFF.

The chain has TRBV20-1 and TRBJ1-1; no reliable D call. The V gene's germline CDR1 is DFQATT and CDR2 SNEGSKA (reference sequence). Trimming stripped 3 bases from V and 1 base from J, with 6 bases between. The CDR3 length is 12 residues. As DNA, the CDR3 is TGCAGTGCTAGTCACGCGAACACTGAAGCTTTCTTT. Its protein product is CSASHANTEAFF.

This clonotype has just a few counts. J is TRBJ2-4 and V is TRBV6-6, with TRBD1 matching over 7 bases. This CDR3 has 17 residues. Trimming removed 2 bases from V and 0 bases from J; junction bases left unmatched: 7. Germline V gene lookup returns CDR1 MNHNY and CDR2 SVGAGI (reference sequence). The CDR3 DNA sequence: TGTGCCAGCAGTTACGGGCCAGGGGGTCTAGCCAAAAACATTCAGTACTTC. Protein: CASSYGPGGLAKNIQYF.

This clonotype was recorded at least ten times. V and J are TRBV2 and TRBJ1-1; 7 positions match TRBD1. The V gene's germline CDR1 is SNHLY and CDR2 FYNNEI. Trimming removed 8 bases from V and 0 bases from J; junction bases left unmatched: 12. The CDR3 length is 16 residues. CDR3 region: CASGTGTAPMNTEAFF. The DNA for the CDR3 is TGTGCCAGCGGTACCGGGACAGCGCCCATGAACACTGAAGCTTTCTTT. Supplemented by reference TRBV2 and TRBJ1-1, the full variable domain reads EPEVTQTPSHQVTQMGQEVILRCVPISNHLYFYWYRQILGQKVEFLVSFYNNEISEKSEIFDDQFSVERPDGSNFTLKIRSTKLEDSAMYFCASGTGTAPMNTEAFFGQGTRLTVV.

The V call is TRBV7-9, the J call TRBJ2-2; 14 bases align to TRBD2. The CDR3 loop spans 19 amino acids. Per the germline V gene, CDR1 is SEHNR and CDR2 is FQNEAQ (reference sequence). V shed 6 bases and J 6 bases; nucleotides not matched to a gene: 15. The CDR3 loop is CASRGPGLAGGGRPGELFF. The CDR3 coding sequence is TGTGCCAGCAGGGGCCCCGGACTAGCGGGAGGAGGTCGTCCCGGGGAGCTGTTTTTT.

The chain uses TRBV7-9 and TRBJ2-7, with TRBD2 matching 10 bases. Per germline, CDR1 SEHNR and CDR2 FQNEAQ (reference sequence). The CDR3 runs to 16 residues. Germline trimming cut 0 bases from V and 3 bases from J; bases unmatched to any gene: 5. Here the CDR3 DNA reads TGTGCCAGCAGCTTAGCGCTGGCTAGCGGGAGCTACGAGCAGTACTTC. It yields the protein CASSLALASGSYEQYF.